These T cell receptor beta chains were read from a single sample in a study of T cells in Graves' hyperthyroidism and ophthalmopathy. TCRdb ran MiXCR on the multiplex PCR reads and lists one entry per CDR3 protein. The table shows 450,000 to 700,000 distinct CDR3 sequences, with under 60% occurring only once. The sequenced material came from peripheral blood or thyroid tissue (not recorded which). These receptors were collected from a woman aged 18-29 years with Graves' hyperthyroidism. Each CDR3 is given with its conserved first and last residue. A D gene is named only where the DNA matches it firmly. Only part of the rows carry a size: once, few, many, or a class if the clone is expanded.

V	D	size	J	CDR3	DNA
TRBV7-9	.	.	TRBJ1-1	CASSCPVVRGREWRGAFF	TGTGCCAGCAGCTGCCCTGTGGTGAGGGGCCGGGAGTGGCGGGGAGCTTTCTTT
TRBV9	.	.	TRBJ1-5	CASSVGWDGNQPQHF	TGTGCCAGCAGCGTAGGATGGGATGGCAATCAGCCCCAGCATTTT
TRBV20-1	.	few	TRBJ2-3	CSAEFGDTQYF	TGCAGTGCTGAATTCGGGGATACGCAGTATTTT
TRBV6-1	.	many	TRBJ2-7	CASMGLARTISYEQYF	TGTGCCAGCATGGGCCTAGCTCGGACGATTTCCTACGAGCAGTACTTC
TRBV18	.	.	TRBJ2-7	CASSPPGPGGEQYF	TGTGCCAGCTCACCTCCGGGACCCGGGGGCGAGCAGTACTTC
TRBV7-9	TRBD1	.	TRBJ2-1	CATSETGTGEYNEQFF	TGTGCCACCAGTGAAACCGGGACAGGGGAATACAATGAGCAGTTCTTC
TRBV24-1	TRBD2	.	TRBJ2-5	CATSGIGGGTSGEETQYF	TGTGCCACCAGTGGGATAGGTGGGGGGACTAGCGGAGAAGAGACCCAGTACTTC
TRBV5-1	.	many	TRBJ1-4	CASRKEREKLFF	TGCGCCAGCAGAAAGGAAAGGGAGAAACTGTTTTTT
TRBV20-1	.	.	TRBJ2-1	CSASGIYNEQFF	TGCAGTGCTAGCGGGATCTACAATGAGCAGTTCTTC
TRBV15	TRBD2	many	TRBJ2-7	CATSRPSGTSGSISYEQYF	TGTGCCACCAGCAGACCCTCCGGGACTAGCGGGAGTATCTCCTACGAGCAGTACTTC
TRBV9	.	.	TRBJ1-6	CASSQDSGGESPLHF	TGCGCCAGCAGCCAAGATTCGGGAGGGGAATCACCCCTCCACTTT
TRBV7-2	TRBD2	many	TRBJ2-2	CASSLSGGSTGELFF	TGTGCCAGCAGCTTATCGGGGGGGTCCACCGGGGAGCTGTTTTTT
TRBV25-1	.	.	TRBJ2-5	CASSETGGRGTQYF	TGTGCCAGCAGTGAGACCGGGGGCCGGGGGACCCAGTACTTC
TRBV10-3	TRBD2	.	TRBJ2-5	CAIRPGTSGPPETQYF	TGTGCCATCAGACCCGGGACTAGCGGACCCCCAGAGACCCAGTACTTC
TRBV12-3/TRBV12-4	TRBD1	.	TRBJ2-5	CASILGQGASETQYF	TGTGCCAGCATTCTGGGACAGGGGGCGAGTGAGACCCAGTACTTC
TRBV7-9	.	.	TRBJ2-6	CASSLPPPGAYSGANVLTF	TGTGCCAGCAGCTTACCTCCCCCGGGGGCCTACTCTGGGGCCAACGTCCTGACTTTC
TRBV5-8	.	few	TRBJ1-6	CASSRGQGPYNSPLHF	TGTGCCAGCAGCCGGGGGCAGGGCCCCTATAATTCACCCCTCCACTTT
TRBV7-9	.	many	TRBJ2-5	CASSTRALWETQYF	TGTGCCAGCAGCACTAGGGCCCTTTGGGAGACCCAGTACTTC
TRBV10-3	.	.	TRBJ1-2	CAISETLAADGYGYTF	TGTGCCATCAGTGAGACTCTGGCAGCCGACGGCTATGGCTACACCTTC
TRBV24-1	TRBD2	many	TRBJ2-5	CATSDPVAGQETQYF	TGTGCCACCAGTGATCCTGTAGCGGGGCAAGAGACCCAGTACTTC
TRBV10-3	TRBD2	.	TRBJ2-7	CAIRLADYNEQYF	TGTGCCATACGACTAGCGGACTACAATGAGCAGTACTTC
TRBV15	.	.	TRBJ2-5	CATSIPGQTQYF	TGTGCCACCTCCATTCCGGGTCAGACCCAGTACTTC
TRBV5-1	TRBD1	many	TRBJ1-1	CASSLGQGGRAFF	TGCGCCAGCAGCTTGGGGCAGGGGGGTCGAGCTTTCTTT
TRBV30	.	.	TRBJ2-7	CARADGAEQYF	TGTGCCAGGGCCGATGGGGCCGAGCAGTACTTC
TRBV7-9	.	many	TRBJ1-2	CASIHLPHDLGRANYGYTF	TGTGCCAGCATCCACCTCCCTCACGACCTGGGGAGGGCTAACTATGGCTACACCTTC
TRBV14	TRBD2	many	TRBJ2-5	CASSPGLAGVLETQYF	TGTGCCAGCAGCCCGGGACTAGCGGGAGTATTGGAGACCCAGTACTTC
TRBV29-1	TRBD1	many	TRBJ1-6	CSVAHRGNSPLHF	TGCAGCGTTGCGCACAGGGGAAATTCACCCCTCCACTTT
TRBV11-2	.	few	TRBJ2-7	CASSSRTEGYEQYF	TGTGCCAGCAGCTCGAGGACCGAGGGCTACGAGCAGTACTTC
TRBV29-1	.	many	TRBJ1-2	CSVDDGPGYGYTF	TGCAGCGTTGATGACGGACCGGGCTATGGCTACACCTTC
TRBV7-9	TRBD1	.	TRBJ1-5	CASRIGGAGQPQHF	TGTGCCAGCAGGATAGGGGGCGCGGGACAGCCCCAGCATTTT
TRBV20-1	.	many	TRBJ2-7	CSARDLTTEQYF	TGCAGTGCTAGAGATCTGACTACCGAGCAGTACTTC
TRBV7-9	TRBD1	many	TRBJ2-2	CASSLAQTGVNTGELFF	TGTGCCAGCAGCTTAGCGCAAACAGGGGTGAACACCGGGGAGCTGTTTTTT
TRBV5-1	.	many	TRBJ1-1	CASSGGGSGAANTEAFF	TGCGCCAGCAGCGGAGGGGGGTCCGGGGCAGCCAACACTGAAGCTTTCTTT
TRBV29-1	.	.	TRBJ1-1	CSLALQGGGTEAFF	TGCAGCTTGGCCCTTCAGGGCGGGGGAACTGAAGCTTTCTTT
TRBV6-1	.	many	TRBJ1-1	CASTPMDPEAFF	TGTGCCAGCACCCCAATGGACCCTGAAGCTTTCTTT
TRBV7-8	.	.	TRBJ2-2	CASSLGGGLDTGELFF	TGTGCCAGCAGCTTGGGTGGGGGGCTAGACACCGGGGAGCTGTTTTTT
TRBV29-1	.	.	TRBJ1-5	CSSARGQPQHF	TGCAGCTCAGCCAGGGGCCAGCCCCAGCATTTT
TRBV20-1	TRBD2	few	TRBJ2-2	CSARDLWEGLSGRGTGELFF	TGCAGTGCTAGAGATCTTTGGGAGGGCCTTAGCGGGAGAGGTACCGGGGAGCTGTTTTTT
TRBV15	TRBD1	few	TRBJ1-6	CATSRAPGQTTLHF	TGTGCCACCAGCAGAGCACCGGGACAGACAACCCTCCACTTT
TRBV30	.	once	TRBJ1-3	CAWRKRRASGNTIYF	TGTGCCTGGAGGAAGAGGCGGGCCTCTGGAAACACCATATATTTT
TRBV27	TRBD1	.	TRBJ2-7	CASSLQGAGYEQYF	TGTGCCAGCAGTTTGCAGGGGGCGGGATACGAGCAGTACTTC
TRBV4-1	.	many	TRBJ1-1	CASSQGGYTEAFF	TGCGCCAGCAGCCAAGGAGGCTACACTGAAGCTTTCTTT
TRBV7-2	.	many	TRBJ2-5	CASSLELGGWETQYF	TGTGCCAGCAGCTTGGAATTGGGAGGCTGGGAGACCCAGTACTTC
TRBV5-1	TRBD1	.	TRBJ1-2	CASSQGGTGLGYTF	TGCGCCAGCAGCCAAGGGGGGACAGGCCTGGGCTACACCTTC
TRBV24-1	.	many	TRBJ1-4	CATSGPDNEKLFF	TGTGCCACCAGTGGTCCGGATAATGAAAAACTGTTTTTT
TRBV7-9	.	many	TRBJ2-7	CASSTGQGPYEQYF	TGTGCCAGCAGTACGGGGCAGGGGCCCTACGAGCAGTACTTC
TRBV12-3/TRBV12-4	.	many	TRBJ2-5	CASSLVGLATQYF	TGTGCCAGCAGTTTGGTAGGTCTGGCGACCCAGTACTTC
TRBV18	.	.	TRBJ2-7	CASSPPIRNYEQYF	TGTGCCAGCTCACCACCGATCCGCAACTACGAGCAGTACTTC
TRBV2	.	many	TRBJ2-7	CASSDRGANGYEQYF	TGTGCCAGCAGTGATAGGGGGGCGAACGGCTACGAGCAGTACTTC
TRBV20-1	.	many	TRBJ2-7	CSARDGVLRAEQYF	TGCAGTGCTAGAGATGGGGTTTTACGAGCGGAGCAGTACTTC